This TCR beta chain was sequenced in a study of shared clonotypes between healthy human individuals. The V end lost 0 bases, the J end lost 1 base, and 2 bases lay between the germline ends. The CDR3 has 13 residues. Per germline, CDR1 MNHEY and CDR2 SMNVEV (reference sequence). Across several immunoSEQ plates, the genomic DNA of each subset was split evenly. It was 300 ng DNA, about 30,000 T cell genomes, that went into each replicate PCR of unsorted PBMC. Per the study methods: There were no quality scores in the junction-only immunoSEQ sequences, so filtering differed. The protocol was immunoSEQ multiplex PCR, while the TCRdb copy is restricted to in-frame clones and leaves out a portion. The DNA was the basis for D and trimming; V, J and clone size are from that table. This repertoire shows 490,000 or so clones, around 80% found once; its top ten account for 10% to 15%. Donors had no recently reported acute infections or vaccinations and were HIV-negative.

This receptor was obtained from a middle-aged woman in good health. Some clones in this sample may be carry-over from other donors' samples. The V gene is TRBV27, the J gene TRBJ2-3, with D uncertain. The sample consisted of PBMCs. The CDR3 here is CASSLSRTDTQYF. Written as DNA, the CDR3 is TGTGCCAGCAGTTTATCCCGCACAGATACGCAGTATTTT.